Below are 32 T cell receptor beta chains sequenced from a single sample in a study of blood T cell repertoires in COVID-19. Sequencing was performed with immunoSEQ multiplex PCR; in TCRdb, only in-frame clones are kept and a portion is missing. The table includes a few hundred thousand clones, 86% detected once. Sequencing was done on a sample of peripheral blood. Every receptor here comes from a man between 50 and 59 years old with acute or convalescent COVID-19.

The chain combines TRBV25-1 with TRBJ2-1; maybe TRBD1 (5 bases). The germline gives CDR1 MGHDK, CDR2 SYGVNS. The CDR3 sequence is 14 residues long. The V end was cut by 2 bases, the J end by 7 bases, with 12 bases between. The CDR3 DNA follows: TGTGCCAGCAGTGAAAGGGGAAAGGGTAATGAGCAGTTCTTC. Translation gives CASSERGKGNEQFF.

V gene TRBV29-1 combines with J gene TRBJ1-1, with TRBD1 matching over 10 bases. The length of the CDR3 is 14 residues. Trimming took 4 bases from V and 8 from J; bases not matched to a gene: 10. The germline V gene has CDR1 SQVTM and CDR2 ANQGSEA. The CDR3 loop is CSVVGRQGATEAFF. The CDR3 DNA is TGCAGCGTTGTGGGGCGACAGGGGGCAACGGAAGCTTTCTTT.

J is TRBJ1-6 and V is TRBV7-8, with TRBD1 matching 8 bases. This CDR3 is built from 16 residues. Germline V gene sequence: CDR1 SGHVS, CDR2 FQNEAQ. The J segment lost 5 bases and the V segment lost 5 bases, leaving 8 bases of the junction unmatched. The CDR3 protein is CASSRRTGQDNSPLHF. The CDR3 DNA sequence: TGTGCCAGCAGCCGAAGGACGGGACAGGATAATTCACCCCTCCACTTT.

This chain connects TRBV30 to TRBJ1-1; D remains unclear. Germline loops: CDR1 GTSNPN, CDR2 SVGIG (reference sequence). The CDR3 spans 11 residues. V gave up 2 bases and J gave up 5 bases, with 6 bases separating them. The CDR3: CAWSRRTEAFF. For the CDR3, the DNA is TGTGCCTGGAGTCGCAGGACTGAAGCTTTCTTT.

This chain joins TRBV19 and TRBJ1-2, with 7 bases fitting TRBD1. This CDR3 is built from 15 residues. Germline CDR1 is LNHDA and CDR2 is SQIVND (reference sequence). The J segment lost 2 bases and the V segment lost 7 bases, leaving 10 bases of the junction unmatched. The CDR3 nucleotides are TGTGCCAGTACCCCAGGGACAGTTTCAAACTATGGCTACACCTTC. It encodes CASTPGTVSNYGYTF.

V is TRBV20-1 and J is TRBJ1-2, with D possibly matching TRBD1 (6 bases). V lost 3 bases to trimming and J lost 7 bases, with 15 bases between them. The CDR3 runs 13 residues. Germline CDR1 and CDR2: DFQATT and SNEGSKA (reference sequence). CDR3 loop: CSASRQGRFGYTF. DNA of the CDR3: TGCAGTGCTAGTCGGCAGGGGAGATTTGGCTACACCTTC.

The rearrangement links TRBV4-2 to TRBJ1-6, with D perhaps matching TRBD1 (6 bases). The V gene lost 4 bases and the J gene lost 8 bases, with 12 bases spanning the gap. The CDR3 spans 14 residues. Germline CDR1 reads LGHNA; CDR2 reads YNFKEQ. The CDR3 reads CASSPRTEDSPLHF. In DNA, the CDR3 is TGTGCCAGCAGCCCCCGGACAGAAGATTCACCCCTCCACTTT.

The chain has TRBV7-2 and TRBJ2-4; D is perhaps TRBD2 (6 bases). The CDR3 consists of 15 residues. Germline CDR1 SGHTA, CDR2 FQGNSA. Trimming pared 4 bases from V and 6 bases from J, leaving 16 bases between. CDR3 in DNA: TGTGCCAGCAGCTCTAGCCCTCCGCGGGGAAACATTCAGTACTTC. Translating it yields CASSSSPPRGNIQYF.

The genes are TRBV9 and TRBJ1-2, with D tentatively TRBD1 (6 bases). From germline, CDR1 is SGDLS and CDR2 YYNGEE. Trimming removed 3 bases at V and 0 bases at J, with 18 bases between. This CDR3 comprises 17 residues. As DNA, the CDR3 is TGTGCCAGCAGCGCCCTCCTGGGGGCAGAGGCTAACTATGGCTACACCTTC. The encoded protein is CASSALLGAEANYGYTF.

The rearrangement joins TRBV15 to TRBJ1-2; the D is unclear. Germline values: CDR1 LNHNV, CDR2 YYDKDF (reference sequence). The CDR3 is 15 residues long. Trimming removed 0 bases at V and 4 bases at J, with 12 bases between. The CDR3, as DNA: TGTGCCACCAGCAGAGATGAGGGTCGGTCCTATGGCTACACCTTC. It codes for CATSRDEGRSYGYTF.

The V gene is TRBV5-1, the J gene TRBJ1-4; maybe TRBD1 (6 bases). This CDR3 has 16 amino acids. Germline CDR1 is SGHRS and CDR2 is YFSETQ. V was pared by 2 bases and J by 0 bases, with 11 bases between. Here the CDR3 DNA reads TGCGCCAGCAGCTTCTCGACAGGTGCAACTAATGAAAAACTGTTTTTT. Its protein product is CASSFSTGATNEKLFF.

CDR3 region: CASSPIPRGLAGWADTQYF. Here the CDR3 DNA reads TGTGCCAGCAGCCCAATACCTAGAGGACTAGCGGGGTGGGCAGATACGCAGTATTTT. The chain carries TRBV7-3 and TRBJ2-3, with TRBD2 identical over 12 bases. The CDR3 runs to 19 residues. Germline CDR1 is SGHTA and CDR2 is FQGTGA. With 5 bases clipped from V and 4 bases from J, the junction kept 16 bases outside the gene matches.

V and J are TRBV2 and TRBJ1-1; D is ambiguous. Trimming shortened V by 6 bases and J by 5 bases, and 13 bases separated the two germline ends. This CDR3 comprises 13 residues. The germline gives CDR1 SNHLY, CDR2 FYNNEI. CDR3 DNA sequence: TGTGCCAGCAGATCGGCAGGATGGACTGAAGCTTTCTTT. Translated, it gives CASRSAGWTEAFF. The variable domain in full, with the rest retrieved from reference TRBV2 and TRBJ1-1, is EPEVTQTPSHQVTQMGQEVILRCVPISNHLYFYWYRQILGQKVEFLVSFYNNEISEKSEIFDDQFSVERPDGSNFTLKIRSTKLEDSAMYFCASRSAGWTEAFFGQGTRLTVV.

The V and J genes are TRBV11-3 and TRBJ2-1; the match to TRBD2 covers 10 bases. Germline trimming cut 5 bases from V and 8 bases from J; bases unmatched to any gene: 12. The CDR3 covers 16 residues. In germline, CDR1 is SGHNT, CDR2 YENEEA. The CDR3 sequence is CASSPPSAGGYHEQFF. The CDR3 DNA follows: TGTGCCAGCAGCCCTCCTTCAGCGGGGGGGTATCATGAGCAGTTCTTC.

V gene TRBV5-1 combines with J gene TRBJ2-3; 8 bases agree with TRBD1. Germline V gene sequence: CDR1 SGHRS, CDR2 YFSETQ. J was trimmed by 5 bases and V by 3 bases; bases with no gene match: 14. The CDR3 has 17 amino acids. The CDR3 DNA sequence: TGCGCCAGCAGCTCCCTTCGGACAGGGCTTTTGATAGATACGCAGTATTTT. Its protein is CASSSLRTGLLIDTQYF.

This clone showed up just once. The chain combines TRBV18 with TRBJ1-1, with D possibly being TRBD1 (6 bases). Germline V gives CDR1 KGHSH, CDR2 LQKENI. The CDR3 totals 13 residues. V lost 5 bases and J 1 base, leaving 8 bases between the germline ends. CDR3 amino acids: CASSRDKNTEAFF. The CDR3 bases are TGTGCCAGCTCAAGGGACAAGAACACTGAAGCTTTCTTT.

The chain carries TRBV6-5 and TRBJ2-7; perhaps TRBD2 as D (5 bases). The V gene's germline CDR1 is MNHEY and CDR2 SVGAGI. The CDR3 sequence is 14 residues long. V was shortened by 0 bases and J by 0 bases, with 6 bases between the two germline ends. CDR3 sequence reads: CASSYSGDSYEQYF. Written as DNA, the CDR3 is TGTGCCAGCAGTTACTCGGGAGACTCCTACGAGCAGTACTTC.

This rearrangement joins TRBV5-5 to TRBJ2-7; 10 bases align to TRBD2. V shed 3 bases and J 4 bases; nucleotides not matched to a gene: 1. The CDR3 runs to 13 residues. Germline V gene sequence: CDR1 SGHKS, CDR2 YYEKEE (reference sequence). The CDR3 sequence: CASSWTSGYEQYF. The CDR3 DNA follows: TGTGCCAGCAGCTGGACTAGCGGTTACGAGCAGTACTTC. The entire variable domain, with the rest obtained from reference TRBV5-5 and TRBJ2-7, is as follows: DAGVTQSPTHLIKTRGQQVTLRCSPISGHKSVSWYQQVLGQGPQFIFQYYEKEERGRGNFPDRFSARQFPNYSSELNVNALLLGDSALYLCASSWTSGYEQYFGPGTRLTVT.

The chain uses TRBV3-1 (or the pseudogene TRBV3-2) and TRBJ1-4, with D possibly matching TRBD1 (6 bases). Between the trimmed V and J ends, which lost 4 bases and 8 bases, there was a span of 14 bases. There are 14 residues in the CDR3. Germline V gene data show CDR1 as LGHDT and CDR2 as YNNKEL (reference sequence). CDR3 residues: CASSLRGAREKLFF. The CDR3 coding sequence is TGTGCCAGCAGCCTACGGGGGGCGCGGGAAAAACTGTTTTTT.

The chain combines TRBV6-6 with TRBJ2-7, with 8 nucleotides matching TRBD1. V was pared by 4 bases and J by 2 bases, with 4 bases of the junction left unmatched. CDR3 length equals 14 residues. Germline CDR1 and CDR2: MNHNY and SVGAGI (reference sequence). Written as DNA, the CDR3 is TGTGCCAGCAGTTCGACAGGGGCCCCCTACGAGCAGTACTTC. Amino acids: CASSSTGAPYEQYF.

This chain connects TRBV15 to TRBJ1-2; the match to TRBD1 covers 7 bases. Germline-derived CDR1 and CDR2 are LNHNV and YYDKDF (reference sequence). Losses at the gene ends were 1 base for V and 5 bases for J; bases not matched to a gene: 4. The CDR3 spans 14 residues. The CDR3 nucleotides are TGTGCCACCAGCAGAGGACAGGGCGGGTATGGCTACACCTTC. Encoded protein: CATSRGQGGYGYTF.

In the case of this clone: The junction does not match germline at one end; this may be a read error. The V call is TRBV29-1, the J call TRBJ1-2; D possibly corresponds to TRBD1 (6 bases). This CDR3 comprises 14 residues. In germline, CDR1 is SQVTM, CDR2 ANQGSEA. The CDR3 DNA is TGCAGCGTTGAACTCTCAGGGGCTAATTATGGCTACACCTTC. Amino acids: CSVELSGANYGYTF.

V usage is TRBV3-1 (or the pseudogene TRBV3-2) and J usage is TRBJ2-5, with 10 positions matching TRBD2. With V trimmed by 2 bases and J by 5 bases, 5 bases remained unmatched. The CDR3 has 15 residues. Germline CDR1 is LGHDT and CDR2 is YNNKEL (reference sequence). The CDR3 DNA is TGTGCCAGCAGCCAATCAGCGGGGGGGGCGGAGACCCAGTACTTC. This gives the protein CASSQSAGGAETQYF.

About this clone itself: Distinct nucleotide sequences in the sample also encode this CDR3. V and J are TRBV30 and TRBJ1-1; possibly TRBD1 for D (6 bases). Germline loops: CDR1 GTSNPN, CDR2 SVGIG (reference sequence). The CDR3 runs to 13 residues. The V end lost 0 bases, the J end lost 3 bases, and 8 bases lay between the germline ends. The CDR3 protein is CAWSVQGDTEAFF. In nucleotides, the CDR3 is TGTGCCTGGAGTGTACAGGGAGACACTGAAGCTTTCTTT.

The chain uses TRBV5-1 and TRBJ2-7; 8 bases match TRBD1. V gave up 4 bases and J gave up 6 bases; unmatched junction bases: 9. This CDR3 comprises 14 residues. Germline V gene data show CDR1 as SGHRS and CDR2 as YFSETQ. CDR3 nucleotides: TGCGCCAGCAGCGAGACAGGGGTATCGAGCGAGCAGTACTTC. It specifies CASSETGVSSEQYF.

The rearrangement links TRBV5-4 to TRBJ2-1; possible D gene TRBD1, 6 bases. V was trimmed by 0 bases and J by 3 bases, leaving 10 bases between them. From germline, CDR1 is SGHNT and CDR2 YYREEE (reference sequence). This CDR3 has 15 amino acids. CDR3 sequence reads: CASSLDGGSYNEQFF. The DNA for the CDR3 is TGTGCCAGCAGCTTGGATGGGGGCAGCTACAATGAGCAGTTCTTC.

V is TRBV14 and J is TRBJ1-2, with unresolved D. Germline-derived CDR1 and CDR2 are SGHDN and FVKESK. The CDR3 covers 13 residues. V lost 1 base and J lost 3, with 6 bases in between. CDR3 loop: CASSQGRDYGYTF. CDR3 coding DNA: TGTGCCAGCAGCCAAGGACGGGACTATGGCTACACCTTC.

This chain connects TRBV5-1 to TRBJ2-2; 11 nucleotides agree with TRBD2. CDR3 length: 16 residues. In germline, CDR1 is SGHRS, CDR2 YFSETQ. J gave up 1 base and V 5 bases, and 4 bases lay outside the gene matches. In DNA form, the CDR3 reads TGCGCCAGCAGACCAACTAGCGGGGGGAACACCGGGGAGCTGTTTTTT. Translation: CASRPTSGGNTGELFF.

The rearrangement joins TRBV19 to TRBJ1-3, with 7 positions matching TRBD1. CDR3 size: 14 residues. Germline V lookup: CDR1 LNHDA, CDR2 SQIVND (reference sequence). With 7 bases clipped from V and 0 bases from J, the junction kept 3 bases outside the gene matches. The CDR3 DNA reads TGTGCCAGTATGGGACAGTCCTCTGGAAACACCATATATTTT. This gives the protein CASMGQSSGNTIYF. The full variable domain, rest sourced from reference TRBV19 and TRBJ1-3, is DGGITQSPKYLFRKEGQNVTLSCEQNLNHDAMYWYRQDPGQGLRLIYYSQIVNDFQKGDIAEGYSVSREKKESFPLTVTSAQKNPTAFYLCASMGQSSGNTIYFGEGSWLTVV.

The CDR3 DNA sequence: TGTGCCAGTAGTCCCAGGACAGGGGCAAATGAAAAACTGTTTTTT. This gives the protein CASSPRTGANEKLFF. The J gene is TRBJ1-4, the V gene TRBV19; the match to TRBD1 covers 9 bases. V shed 5 bases and J 5 bases; nucleotides not matched to a gene: 6. This CDR3 spans 15 amino acids. Germline lookup yields CDR1 LNHDA and CDR2 SQIVND (reference sequence).

The chain uses TRBV19 and TRBJ2-5, with D maybe TRBD1 (5 bases). The CDR3 loop spans 13 amino acids. The ends were cut back, 4 bases at V and 2 bases at J, with 8 bases in the middle. CDR1 and CDR2 from the germline V gene are LNHDA and SQIVND (reference sequence). The CDR3 sequence is CASSKGPQETQYF. Here the CDR3 DNA reads TGTGCCAGTAGTAAGGGGCCACAAGAGACCCAGTACTTC.

The CDR3 sequence is CASSQANSGNTIYF. In nucleotides, the CDR3 is TGTGCCAGCAGCCAAGCTAACTCTGGAAACACCATATATTTT. The chain has TRBV3-1 (or the pseudogene TRBV3-2) and TRBJ1-3; D ambiguous. There are 14 residues in the CDR3. Germline CDR1 reads LGHDT; CDR2 reads YNNKEL (reference sequence). The V gene lost 1 base and the J gene lost 0 bases, with 4 bases spanning the gap.